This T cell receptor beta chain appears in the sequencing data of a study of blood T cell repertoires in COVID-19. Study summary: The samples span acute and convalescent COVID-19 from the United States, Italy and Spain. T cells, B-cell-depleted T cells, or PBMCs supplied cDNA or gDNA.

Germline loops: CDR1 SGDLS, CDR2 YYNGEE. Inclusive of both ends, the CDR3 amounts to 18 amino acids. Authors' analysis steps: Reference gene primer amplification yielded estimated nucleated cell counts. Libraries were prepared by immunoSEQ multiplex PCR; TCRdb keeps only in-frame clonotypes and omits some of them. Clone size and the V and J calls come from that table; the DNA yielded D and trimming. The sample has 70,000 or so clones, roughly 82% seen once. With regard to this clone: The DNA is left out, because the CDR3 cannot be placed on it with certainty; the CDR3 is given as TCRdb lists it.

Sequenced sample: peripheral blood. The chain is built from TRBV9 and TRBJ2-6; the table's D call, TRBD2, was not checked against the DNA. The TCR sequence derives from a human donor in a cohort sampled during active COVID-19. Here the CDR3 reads CASSVALQRSSGANVLTF.